A selection of T cell receptor beta chains follows, all from one sample in a study of identical twins. From the 5' RACE reads, TCRdb called clonotypes with MiXCR, one entry per CDR3 protein. The sample shows hundreds of thousands of distinct CDR3 sequences, about 20% of them seen only once. These sequences were also reported in another study, on T cells expressing NK-cell markers.

Sequencing was performed on PBMCs. The source is a woman between 18 and 29 years old in good health. The CDR3 runs from the conserved cysteine through the conserved F or W. D genes are given only for firm matches. Clone size is not always given. Where it is, it says once, few, many or a class for expanded clones.

TRBV24-1	few	.	TRBJ2-3	TGTGCCACCAGTGATCCTCGCACAGATACGCAGTATTTT	CATSDPRTDTQYF
TRBV7-9	.	.	TRBJ2-2	TGTGCCAGCAGCTTAGCGCGGGGAGAGTTCGGAACCGGGGAGCTGTTTTTT	CASSLARGEFGTGELFF
TRBV5-6	.	.	TRBJ2-7	TGTGCCAGCAGCTTGGGACAGGTCGGGGAGCAGTACTTC	CASSLGQVGEQYF
TRBV24-1	.	.	TRBJ2-1	TGTGCCACCAGCGGGGCGGAGGGGGCCAATGAGCAGTTCTTC	CATSGAEGANEQFF
TRBV5-1	.	.	TRBJ2-1	TGCGCCAGCAGTGTAAGGGCCGAGGGAGAGCAGTTCTTC	CASSVRAEGEQFF
TRBV11-2	few	.	TRBJ1-2	TGTGCCAGCAGCCCAAGGAGGGGGGATGGCTACACCTTC	CASSPRRGDGYTF
TRBV6-1	.	.	TRBJ1-3	TGTGCCAGCAGAAGCAAGGGGGTGTGGGGAAACACCATATATTTT	CASRSKGVWGNTIYF
TRBV5-4	few	TRBD2	TRBJ2-5	TGTGCCAGCAGCTCCTTAGGGGGAGCGGGAGGAAGGAGACGAGAGACCCAGTACTTC	CASSSLGGAGGRRRETQYF
TRBV11-2	.	.	TRBJ1-6	TGTGCCAGCAGCTTAGATCTGGATTCACCCCTCCACTTT	CASSLDLDSPLHF
TRBV7-2	few	.	TRBJ2-1	TGTGCCAGCAGCTCCAAACAGGCCAGCTCCTACAATGAGCAGTTCTTC	CASSSKQASSYNEQFF
TRBV12-3/TRBV12-4	.	.	TRBJ2-2	TGTGCCAGAAGTCCAGGGGTACAGTACACGAACACCGGGGAGCTGTTTTTT	CARSPGVQYTNTGELFF
TRBV7-2	.	TRBD2	TRBJ2-3	TGTGCCAGCAGCTTAACTGCCCTGACTAGCGCGAGAGATACGCAGTATTTT	CASSLTALTSARDTQYF
TRBV12-3/TRBV12-4	.	.	TRBJ2-1	TGTGCCAGCACCCAAGGGGTCGGGGCCCAGTTCTTC	CASTQGVGAQFF
TRBV2	.	.	TRBJ2-1	TGTGCCAGCAGGGATCAAGGGGAGCAGTTCTTC	CASRDQGEQFF
TRBV6-1	few	.	TRBJ1-2	TGTGCCAGCAGTGTCCCAACGGACTATGGCTACACCTTC	CASSVPTDYGYTF
TRBV10-3	many	.	TRBJ1-2	TGTGCCATCAGTGATCCGGGACCAAGGTCTGGCTACACCTTC	CAISDPGPRSGYTF
TRBV20-1	.	.	TRBJ2-1	TGCAGTGCTAGTGGCGTCGGGGCTTCCAATGAGCAGTTCTTC	CSASGVGASNEQFF
TRBV21-1	many	.	TRBJ2-1	TGTGCCAGCAGCACGGGTGAGCGCGGGGGCTCTAACAATGAGCAGTTCTTC	CASSTGERGGSNNEQFF
TRBV12-3/TRBV12-4	.	TRBD2	TRBJ2-5	TGTGCCAGCAGTTTGGGAGGACTAGCAATAGAGACCCAGTACTTC	CASSLGGLAIETQYF
TRBV7-8	few	.	TRBJ1-2	TGTGCCAGCAGCTTCCGGGCAGGGGCCTCCTATGGCTACACCTTC	CASSFRAGASYGYTF